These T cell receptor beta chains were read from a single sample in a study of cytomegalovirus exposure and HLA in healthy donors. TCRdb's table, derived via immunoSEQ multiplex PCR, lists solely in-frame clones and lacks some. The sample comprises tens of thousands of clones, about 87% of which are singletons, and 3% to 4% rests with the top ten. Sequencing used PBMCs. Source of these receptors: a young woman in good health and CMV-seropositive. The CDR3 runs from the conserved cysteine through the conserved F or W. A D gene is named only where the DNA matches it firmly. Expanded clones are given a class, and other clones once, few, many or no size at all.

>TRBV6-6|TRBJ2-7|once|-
TGTGCCAGCAGTTACTCCCAGACAACTAGGTACTTC
CASSYSQTTRYF
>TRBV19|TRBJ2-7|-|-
TGTGCCAGTAGTATGTCGGCAGGGCAAGGCTACGAGCAGTACTTC
CASSMSAGQGYEQYF
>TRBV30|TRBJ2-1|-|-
TGTGCCTGGCGACCATTACAGGGACGGCTGGGCCTTTACAATGAGCAGTTCTTC
CAWRPLQGRLGLYNEQFF
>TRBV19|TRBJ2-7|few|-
TGTGCCAGTAGTTTTGCTTTCCGGTCCTACTACGAGCAGTACTTC
CASSFAFRSYYEQYF
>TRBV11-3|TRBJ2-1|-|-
TGTGCCAGCAGCTTAGGACCGGGACTCAACATTTACAATGAGCAGTTCTTC
CASSLGPGLNIYNEQFF
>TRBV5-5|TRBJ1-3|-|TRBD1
TGTGCCAGCAGCTGGGACAGCTACTCTGGAAACACCATATATTTT
CASSWDSYSGNTIYF
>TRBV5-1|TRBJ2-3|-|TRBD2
TGCGCCAGCAGGGATCTAGCGGGGGGGTTTGAAGATACGCAGTATTTT
CASRDLAGGFEDTQYF
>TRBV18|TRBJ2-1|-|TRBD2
TGTGCCAGCTCACCACCGGGACTAGCGGGAGGGCCAACCCATGAGCAGTTCTTC
CASSPPGLAGGPTHEQFF
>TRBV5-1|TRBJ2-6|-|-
TGCGCCAGCAGAACAGGGATAGGCTCTGGGGCCAACGTCCTGACTTTC
CASRTGIGSGANVLTF
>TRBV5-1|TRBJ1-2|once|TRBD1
TGCGCCAGCAGCTCCGACAGGGTAGAGGGCTACACCTTC
CASSSDRVEGYTF
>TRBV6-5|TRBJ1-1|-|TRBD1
TGTGCCAGCAGTAGGGGGCGGGGCCCTGAAGCTTTCTTT
CASSRGRGPEAFF
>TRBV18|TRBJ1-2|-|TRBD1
TGTGCCAGCTCGCCGGACAGGCTGTCCTATGGCTACACCTTC
CASSPDRLSYGYTF
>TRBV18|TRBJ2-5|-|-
TGTGCCAGCTCACCCTACCAAGAGACCCAGTACTTC
CASSPYQETQYF
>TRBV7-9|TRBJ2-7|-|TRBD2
TGTGCCAGCAGCCCCGGACTAGCCACGAACGTATACGAGCAGTACTTC
CASSPGLATNVYEQYF
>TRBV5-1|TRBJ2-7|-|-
TGCGCCAGCAGCTTGGCAGCGGACTACGAGCAGTACTTC
CASSLAADYEQYF
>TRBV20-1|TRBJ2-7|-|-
TGCAGTGCTACCACAGGGCACGAGCAGTACTTC
CSATTGHEQYF
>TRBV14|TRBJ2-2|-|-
TGTGCCAGCAGCCCGGAGTTGGCCGGGGAGCTGTTTTTT
CASSPELAGELFF
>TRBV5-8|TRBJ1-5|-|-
TGTGCCAGCAGTACCGGAACCCAGGAACAGCCCCAGCATTTT
CASSTGTQEQPQHF
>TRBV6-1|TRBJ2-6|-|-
TGTGCCAGCAGTGAAAGGGAGTCCGGGGCCAACGTCCTGACTTTC
CASSERESGANVLTF
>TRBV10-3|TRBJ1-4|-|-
TGTGCCACTCAGGGCGGGGTGAATGAAAAACTGTTTTTT
CATQGGVNEKLFF
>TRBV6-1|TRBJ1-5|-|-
TGTGCCACAGGGCAGAGCAATCAGCCCCAGCATTTT
CATGQSNQPQHF
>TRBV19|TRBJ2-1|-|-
TGTGCCAGTAGTATAGTCCGGTTTCCCGATACCTTGAGCTCCTACAATGAGCAGTTCTTC
CASSIVRFPDTLSSYNEQFF
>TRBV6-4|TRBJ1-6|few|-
TGTGCCAGCAGTGATCGGTCCCCTCCCGGTTCACCCCTCCACTTT
CASSDRSPPGSPLHF
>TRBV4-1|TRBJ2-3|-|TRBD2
TGCGCCAGCAGCGCCACCCCGCCACTAGCGGGAGTAGCGGATACGCAGTATTTT
CASSATPPLAGVADTQYF
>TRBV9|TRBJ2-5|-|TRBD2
TGTGCCAGCAGCCCCGCGGGACTAGCAGAGACCCAGTACTTC
CASSPAGLAETQYF
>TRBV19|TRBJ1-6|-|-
TGTGCCAGTACAGACAACTCCGTCTATAATTCACCCCTCCACTTT
CASTDNSVYNSPLHF
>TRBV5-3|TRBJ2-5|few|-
TGTGCCAGAAGACGAGAGTGGGAGACCCAGTACTTC
CARRREWETQYF
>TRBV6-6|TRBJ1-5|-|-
TGTGCCAGCAGGGGGAGGGATGTAGGCAATCAGCCCCAGCATTTT
CASRGRDVGNQPQHF
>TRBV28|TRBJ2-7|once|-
TGTGCCACCCAAATTGCGGGCTACGAGCAGTACTTC
CATQIAGYEQYF
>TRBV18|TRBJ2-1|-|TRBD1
TGTGCCAGCTCACCACCACTGACAGGGTACAATGAGCAGTTCTTC
CASSPPLTGYNEQFF
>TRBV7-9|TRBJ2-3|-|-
TGTGCCAGCAGACTATTAGCGCCCCCGAGGGATACGCAGTATTTT
CASRLLAPPRDTQYF
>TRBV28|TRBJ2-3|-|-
TGTGCCAGCAGCCAAGGGGCGAACAGGGCAGATACGCAGTATTTT
CASSQGANRADTQYF
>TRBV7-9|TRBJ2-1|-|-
TGTGCCAGCAGCTCCAGCCCCCGGGACACCACATTCAATGAGCAGTTCTTC
CASSSSPRDTTFNEQFF
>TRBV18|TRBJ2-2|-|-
TGTGCCAGCTCACTCGGGAGCGGAGACACCGGGGAGCTGTTTTTT
CASSLGSGDTGELFF
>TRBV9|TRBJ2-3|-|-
TGTGCCAGCAGCGAAGCGGCGGGATCGCAGTATTTT
CASSEAAGSQYF
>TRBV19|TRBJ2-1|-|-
TGTGCCAGTAGTATAGGAGGGCAGGCAAACAATGAGCAGTTCTTC
CASSIGGQANNEQFF
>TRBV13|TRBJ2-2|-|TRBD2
TGTGCCAGCAGCCCCCTACTAGCGGGCATCAACACCGGGGAGCTGTTTTTT
CASSPLLAGINTGELFF